The 13 T cell receptor beta chains below all came from one sample that was sequenced in a study of control samples from healthy donors and cancer patients. Measured with immunoSEQ multiplex PCR; TCRdb has only the in-frame clones, and not every one. The data show about 83,000 clones, 91% seen once. Sequenced sample: blood. These TCRs come from a man aged 25-45 years in good health.

This rearrangement joins TRBV19 to TRBJ1-6; 7 nucleotides agree with TRBD1. The CDR3 is 15 amino acids. The V segment lost 6 bases and the J segment 9 bases; nucleotides outside the gene matches: 11. Germline V lookup: CDR1 LNHDA, CDR2 SQIVND (reference sequence). CDR3 bases: TGTGCCAGTAGCACACAGGGGACAGCCTCTTCACCCCTCCACTTT. As protein: CASSTQGTASSPLHF.

The genes are TRBV5-1 and TRBJ2-1; 7 bases map to TRBD1. Germline CDR1 SGHRS, CDR2 YFSETQ. CDR3 length: 14 residues. Trimming removed 0 bases from V and 4 bases from J; junction bases left unmatched: 1. CDR3: CASSLGRGYNEQFF. The CDR3, as DNA: TGCGCCAGCAGCTTGGGCAGGGGGTACAATGAGCAGTTCTTC.

V gene TRBV19 combines with J gene TRBJ1-1, with D uncertain. The length of the CDR3 is 18 residues. The V gene lost 1 base and the J gene lost 0 bases, with 18 bases spanning the gap. The germline gives CDR1 LNHDA, CDR2 SQIVND (reference sequence). The CDR3 reads CASSIGLSIERMNTEAFF. In DNA form, the CDR3 reads TGTGCCAGTAGTATAGGACTCTCCATCGAACGGATGAACACTGAAGCTTTCTTT.

The chain is built from TRBV7-8 and TRBJ2-7; TRBD2 matches at 14 bases. V was pared by 0 bases and J by 2 bases, with 6 bases of the junction left unmatched. The V gene's germline CDR1 is SGHVS and CDR2 FQNEAQ. The CDR3 runs to 18 residues. CDR3 nucleotide sequence: TGTGCCAGCAGCTTAGCCCCGACTAGCGGGGGGGTAACCTACGAGCAGTACTTC. Translated: CASSLAPTSGGVTYEQYF. Together with reference TRBV7-8 and TRBJ2-7, the CDR3 gives the full variable domain: GAGVSQSPRYKVAKRGQDVALRCDPISGHVSLFWYQQALGQGPEFLTYFQNEAQLDKSGLPSDRFFAERPEGSVSTLKIQRTQQEDSAVYLCASSLAPTSGGVTYEQYFGPGTRLTVT.

J is TRBJ2-7 and V is TRBV12-3 or TRBV12-4; D ambiguous. This CDR3 region has 13 residues. V lost 5 bases and J lost 1, with 9 bases in between. CDR3 in DNA: TGTGCCAGCAGTACGCAGCGATCCTACGAGCAGTACTTC. It specifies CASSTQRSYEQYF.

This chain links TRBV6-2 or TRBV6-3 with TRBJ2-7; D is unclear. V lost 4 bases, J lost 7 bases, and 23 bases lay in between. This CDR3 region has 16 residues. The V gene's germline CDR1 is MNHEY and CDR2 SVGEGT. CDR3 residues: CASSWATGPRYLEQYF. The CDR3 region has the DNA TGTGCCAGCAGTTGGGCGACTGGACCGAGGTATTTAGAGCAGTACTTC.

In DNA, the CDR3 is TGCGCCAGCAGCTGGGCGGACAGGGGACCCAACAATGAGCAGTTCTTC. This translates into CASSWADRGPNNEQFF. V usage is TRBV5-1 and J usage is TRBJ2-1; 9 bases agree with TRBD1. The V segment lost 3 bases and the J segment 5 bases; nucleotides outside the gene matches: 9. Germline values: CDR1 SGHRS, CDR2 YFSETQ. CDR3 length equals 16 residues.

The CDR3 DNA is TGTGCCAGCAGTGAATCACCGAGGTTTGGTTACGAGCAGTACTTC. Its translation is CASSESPRFGYEQYF. The genes are TRBV2 and TRBJ2-7; D is unresolved. The V gene lost 2 bases and the J gene lost 4 bases, with 15 bases spanning the gap. The CDR3 has 15 residues. The germline gives CDR1 SNHLY, CDR2 FYNNEI.

This clone was counted between two and nine times. The rearrangement joins TRBV14 to TRBJ1-6; D ambiguous. Trimming shortened V by 2 bases and J by 8 bases, and 13 bases separated the two germline ends. Germline lookup yields CDR1 SGHDN and CDR2 FVKESK. The CDR3 consists of 15 residues. The CDR3 bases are TGTGCCAGCAGCCAATTTCAGGCCGGGGATTCACCCCTCCACTTT. Its protein is CASSQFQAGDSPLHF.

The genes are TRBV6-4 and TRBJ1-1; D uncertain. The germline CDR1 and CDR2 sequences are MRHNA and SNTAGT. The CDR3 totals 13 residues. The V end lost 4 bases, the J end lost 3 bases, and 9 bases lay between the germline ends. The CDR3 spells CASSVNPDTEAFF. DNA for the CDR3: TGTGCCAGCAGTGTAAACCCGGACACTGAAGCTTTCTTT.

The chain combines TRBV6-6 with TRBJ1-5; D unclear. CDR3 length: 14 amino acids. The V end lost 8 bases, the J end lost 0 bases, and 11 bases lay between the germline ends. Germline CDR1 MNHNY, CDR2 SVGAGI (reference sequence). As DNA, the CDR3 is TGTGCCAGCTGGATCAGAAATAGCAATCAGCCCCAGCATTTT. This gives the protein CASWIRNSNQPQHF.

This clone turned up a few times. The V call is TRBV19, the J call TRBJ1-2; D perhaps matches TRBD1 (5 bases). V was pared by 5 bases and J by 8 bases, with 18 bases between. The CDR3 contains 14 residues. In germline, CDR1 is LNHDA, CDR2 SQIVND (reference sequence). Here the CDR3 DNA reads TGTGCCAGTAGTTCGACGGGGGATGGTCGCGGCTACACCTTC. It encodes CASSSTGDGRGYTF.

The chain combines TRBV6-5 with TRBJ1-1, with TRBD1 matching 7 bases. Trimming at V came to 2 bases and at J to 4 bases, leaving 1 base not matched to a gene. Germline values: CDR1 MNHEY, CDR2 SVGAGI. The CDR3 covers 13 residues. The CDR3 DNA reads TGTGCCAGCAGTTACAGGGGGCCCACTGAAGCTTTCTTT. This encodes CASSYRGPTEAFF.